These 21 T cell receptor beta chains were sequenced from one sample in a study of blood T cell repertoires in COVID-19. Sequencing was performed with immunoSEQ multiplex PCR; in TCRdb, only in-frame clones are kept and a portion is missing. The top ten hold approximately 8.2% of the sample, which has fewer than 250,000 clones, roughly 85% seen once. Sequenced material: PBMCs or T cells enriched from blood (not recorded which). These receptors all stem from a woman aged 45-59 years with acute COVID-19.

J is TRBJ1-2 and V is TRBV6-2 or TRBV6-3, with D unclear. V was trimmed by 5 bases and J by 6 bases, leaving 16 bases between them. This CDR3 contains 14 residues. Germline values: CDR1 MNHEY, CDR2 SVGEGT. The CDR3 DNA follows: TGTGCCAGCAGTCGGCCCCAGGAGGGAAATGGCTACACCTTC. Its translation: CASSRPQEGNGYTF.

The chain couples TRBV5-1 to TRBJ1-2; perhaps TRBD1 as D (6 bases). V dropped 6 bases and J dropped 6 bases, with 15 bases sitting between them. This CDR3 spans 13 amino acids. Germline V gene sequence: CDR1 SGHRS, CDR2 YFSETQ. The CDR3 reads CASTRGAGDGYTF. CDR3 in DNA: TGCGCCAGCACGCGGGGGGCCGGGGATGGCTACACCTTC.

V and J are TRBV9 and TRBJ2-5, with TRBD1 matching over 10 bases. In germline, CDR1 is SGDLS, CDR2 YYNGEE. This CDR3 region has 15 residues. With 3 bases clipped from V and 5 bases from J, the junction kept 7 bases outside the gene matches. The CDR3 DNA is TGTGCCAGCAGCGCACAGACAGGGGGCTGGGAGACCCAGTACTTC. Translation: CASSAQTGGWETQYF.

The V gene is TRBV9, the J gene TRBJ1-1; 10 nucleotides match TRBD1. Germline lookup yields CDR1 SGDLS and CDR2 YYNGEE. V shed 4 bases and J 0 bases; nucleotides not matched to a gene: 9. CDR3 length: 17 amino acids. The CDR3 sequence: CASSMRDRGSVNTEAFF. As DNA, the CDR3 is TGTGCCAGCAGCATGCGGGACAGGGGTTCTGTGAACACTGAAGCTTTCTTT. The full variable domain, with the rest looked up from reference TRBV9 and TRBJ1-1, is DSGVTQTPKHLITATGQRVTLRCSPRSGDLSVYWYQQSLDQGLQFLIQYYNGEERAKGNILERFSAQQFPDLHSELNLSSLELGDSALYFCASSMRDRGSVNTEAFFGQGTRLTVV.

In this sample, this clone turned up a few times. The chain couples TRBV7-2 to TRBJ1-2; maybe TRBD1 (5 bases). The germline V and J ends were trimmed by 5 bases and 8 bases, with 18 bases remaining between them. The CDR3 consists of 14 residues. CDR1 is SGHTA, CDR2 FQGNSA, per germline. CDR3 DNA sequence: TGTGCCAGCAGCCTAGAAGGGGCTGGAGGGGGCTACACCTTC. Residues: CASSLEGAGGGYTF. Complete variable domain (other parts from reference TRBV7-2 and TRBJ1-2): GAGVSQSPSNKVTEKGKDVELRCDPISGHTALYWYRQSLGQGLEFLIYFQGNSAPDKSGLPSDRFSAERTGGSVSTLTIQRTQQEDSAVYLCASSLEGAGGGYTFGSGTRLTVV.

The V and J genes are TRBV28 and TRBJ1-1; 10 nucleotides line up with TRBD1. The CDR3 is made up of 15 amino acids. Germline CDR1 is MDHEN and CDR2 is SYDVKM. The trim removed 5 bases at V and 4 bases at J, leaving 7 bases unmatched. CDR3 nucleotide sequence: TGTGCCAGCAGTATTCGACAGGGGGCTTTCACTGAAGCTTTCTTT. Its translation: CASSIRQGAFTEAFF.

The chain couples TRBV10-3 to TRBJ2-5; no clear D. V was clipped by 0 bases and J by 1 base, with 9 bases between them. CDR1 is ENHRY, CDR2 SYGVKD, per germline. The CDR3 runs to 15 residues. CDR3 sequence reads: CAISESENFQETQYF. In DNA, the CDR3 is TGTGCCATCAGTGAGTCAGAAAACTTCCAAGAGACCCAGTACTTC.

The rearrangement uses TRBV19 and TRBJ1-5; D remains ambiguous. The CDR3 runs 16 residues. CDR1 and CDR2 from the germline V gene are LNHDA and SQIVND (reference sequence). V lost 5 bases, J lost 0 bases, and 14 bases lay in between. The CDR3 region has the DNA TGTGCCAGTAGTCCCAGGTCCGTATCTAGCAATCAGCCCCAGCATTTT. This translates into CASSPRSVSSNQPQHF.

The chain carries TRBV12-3 or TRBV12-4 and TRBJ2-4, with 7 bases matching TRBD1. J gave up 8 bases and V 4 bases, and 5 bases lay outside the gene matches. The CDR3 length is 13 residues. The CDR3 nucleotides are TGTGCCAGCAGTTCCGCAGGGGGAGACATTCAGTACTTC. Amino acid sequence: CASSSAGGDIQYF.

The chain is built from TRBV6-6 and TRBJ1-4, with 8 bases fitting TRBD1. This CDR3 region has 16 residues. Unmatched junction bases numbered 17, after V lost 5 bases and J lost 12 bases. Per germline, CDR1 MNHNY and CDR2 SVGAGI (reference sequence). The CDR3 DNA is TGTGCCAGCAGTCGAGGGCGGACAGGGAAATTAGCAGAACTGTTTTTT. Encoded protein: CASSRGRTGKLAELFF.

This chain uses TRBV19 with TRBJ2-4; 8 bases match TRBD1. V was pared by 5 bases and J by 0 bases, with 6 bases of the junction left unmatched. This CDR3 is built from 16 residues. The germline V gene encodes CDR1 LNHDA and CDR2 SQIVND (reference sequence). The CDR3: CASSSRDRLAKNIQYF. CDR3 sequence (DNA): TGTGCCAGTAGTTCCCGGGACAGGTTAGCCAAAAACATTCAGTACTTC.

This clone was seen a handful of times. The chain employs TRBV29-1 and TRBJ2-2, with 8 bases aligning to TRBD1. Trimming removed 4 bases from V and 0 bases from J; junction bases left unmatched: 1. CDR1 SQVTM and CDR2 ANQGSEA come from the germline V gene. The CDR3 loop spans 14 amino acids. Here the CDR3 reads CSVGRGPNTGELFF. CDR3 DNA sequence: TGCAGCGTTGGCAGGGGGCCGAACACCGGGGAGCTGTTTTTT.

The V and J genes are TRBV20-1 and TRBJ2-5, with D unclear. Germline CDR1 DFQATT, CDR2 SNEGSKA (reference sequence). Deletions cut 3 bases from V and 5 bases from J, with 16 bases between. The CDR3 covers 14 residues. The CDR3 DNA is TGCAGTGCTAGTTGGGTCGGGTCCCCGGAGACCCAGTACTTC. Its protein product is CSASWVGSPETQYF.

The rearrangement uses TRBV5-1 and TRBJ2-1, with TRBD2 matching over 8 bases. Germline V gene data show CDR1 as SGHRS and CDR2 as YFSETQ. V shed 0 bases, J shed 4 bases, and the junction held 6 bases outside the gene matches. The CDR3 runs 16 residues. Here the CDR3 DNA reads TGCGCCAGCAGCTTGGTGTCGGCTAGCGGGTACAATGAGCAGTTCTTC. Its protein product is CASSLVSASGYNEQFF.

V is TRBV7-6 and J is TRBJ1-4; TRBD1 aligns across 9 bases. There are 15 residues in the CDR3. The germline gives CDR1 SGHVS, CDR2 FNYEAQ. V was clipped by 2 bases and J by 4 bases; unmatched bases: 2. The CDR3 sequence: CASSLPGQGNEKLFF. The CDR3 DNA is TGTGCCAGCAGCTTACCGGGACAGGGTAATGAAAAACTGTTTTTT.

V usage is TRBV30 and J usage is TRBJ1-5; TRBD1 matches 10 bases. The CDR3 has 13 residues. J was trimmed by 7 bases and V by 6 bases; bases with no gene match: 6. Germline CDR1 is GTSNPN and CDR2 is SVGIG (reference sequence). CDR3 residues: CACDPGQGQPQHF. The CDR3 nucleotides are TGTGCCTGTGATCCGGGACAGGGGCAGCCCCAGCATTTT.

The V and J genes are TRBV7-2 and TRBJ2-5, with a weak D call TRBD1 (6 bases). The CDR3 has 14 amino acids. CDR1 is SGHTA, CDR2 FQGNSA, per germline. Deletions cut 7 bases from V and 5 bases from J, with 17 bases between. CDR3 protein: CASKLRTGMETQYF. DNA of the CDR3: TGTGCCAGCAAACTACGAACAGGGATGGAGACCCAGTACTTC.

The chain couples TRBV19 to TRBJ1-2, with TRBD1 identical over 7 bases. The germline CDR1 and CDR2 sequences are LNHDA and SQIVND (reference sequence). With 9 bases clipped from V and 4 bases from J, the junction kept 20 bases outside the gene matches. The CDR3 runs 17 residues. The CDR3 DNA reads as TGTGCCAGCGCTCAAAACAGGGGCATCACCTCAACCTATGGCTACACCTTC. Encoded protein: CASAQNRGITSTYGYTF.

The rearrangement joins TRBV5-6 to TRBJ2-5; tentatively, D is TRBD2 (5 bases). CDR1 and CDR2 from the germline V gene are SGHDT and YYEEEE. The V and J ends lost 2 bases and 0 bases respectively, with 14 bases between them. This CDR3 spans 16 amino acids. CDR3 nucleotides: TGTGCCAGCAGCTTTCCCAGCGGAGGCTACCAAGAGACCCAGTACTTC. The encoded protein is CASSFPSGGYQETQYF.

The chain has TRBV9 and TRBJ2-1; TRBD2 matches at 8 bases. CDR1 is SGDLS, CDR2 YYNGEE, per germline. This CDR3 is built from 14 residues. Germline trimming cut 4 bases from V and 6 bases from J; bases unmatched to any gene: 6. The CDR3 protein is CASSSIAGPNEQFF. The CDR3 region has the DNA TGTGCCAGCAGCTCCATAGCGGGGCCCAATGAGCAGTTCTTC. Supplemented by reference TRBV9 and TRBJ2-1, the full variable domain reads DSGVTQTPKHLITATGQRVTLRCSPRSGDLSVYWYQQSLDQGLQFLIQYYNGEERAKGNILERFSAQQFPDLHSELNLSSLELGDSALYFCASSSIAGPNEQFFGPGTRLTVL.

The V and J genes are TRBV9 and TRBJ2-1; TRBD1 might be the D (6 bases). V was cut by 2 bases and J by 3 bases, with 9 bases left in between. Germline V gives CDR1 SGDLS, CDR2 YYNGEE. The CDR3 spans 14 residues. The CDR3 sequence: CASSVDSFYNEQFF. CDR3 nucleotides: TGTGCCAGCAGCGTGGACAGTTTCTACAATGAGCAGTTCTTC.